These 29 T cell receptor beta chains came from one sample sequenced in a study of patients and donors after allogeneic stem cell transplantation. MiXCR, run by TCRdb on the RT-PCR reads, gives a single entry per CDR3 protein. The sample holds 190,000 or so distinct CDR3 sequences, approximately 41% seen once. Specimen: blood, either unsorted or a sorted T cell fraction (not recorded which). The receptor source for this set is a human donor who was either an allogeneic HSCT recipient or a stem cell or donor lymphocyte infusion donor (not recorded which). It is not recorded whose cells these are; they may come from a transplant donor.

This chain connects TRBV5-1 to TRBJ1-1; TRBD1 aligns across 9 bases. The V gene's germline CDR1 is SGHRS and CDR2 YFSETQ. V gave up 4 bases and J gave up 6 bases; unmatched junction bases: 4. The CDR3 has 13 amino acids. The DNA of the CDR3 is TGCGCCAGCAGCCCGGACAGGGGTTCTGAAGCTTTCTTT. Translation: CASSPDRGSEAFF.

This clonotype was recorded many times. The V call is TRBV12-3 or TRBV12-4, the J call TRBJ2-2, with TRBD2 as a possible D gene (6 bases). This CDR3 comprises 13 residues. V gave up 5 bases and J gave up 6 bases, with 10 bases separating them. CDR3 sequence reads: CASSNRRAGELFF. The CDR3 DNA is TGTGCCAGCAGTAACAGGAGGGCCGGGGAGCTGTTTTTT.

This chain joins TRBV5-6 and TRBJ2-5, with D possibly being TRBD1 (5 bases). The CDR3 is 14 residues long. From germline, CDR1 is SGHDT and CDR2 YYEEEE. V shed 4 bases and J shed 1 base, with 11 bases lying between them. CDR3 sequence: CASSPRTLQETQYF. CDR3 nucleotides: TGTGCCAGCAGCCCTCGGACACTCCAAGAGACCCAGTACTTC.

This clonotype was counted a few times. V is TRBV20-1 and J is TRBJ2-1; 11 bases line up with TRBD2. Germline V gene data show CDR1 as DFQATT and CDR2 as SNEGSKA (reference sequence). The CDR3 has 15 amino acids. V gave up 6 bases and J gave up 10 bases; unmatched junction bases: 14. The CDR3 sequence: CSAAGTSGPSGEQFF. The DNA of the CDR3 is TGCAGTGCCGCGGGGACTAGCGGTCCCTCAGGAGAGCAGTTCTTC.

The count of this clonotype is one. This chain joins TRBV12-3 or TRBV12-4 and TRBJ1-5, with unresolved D. CDR3 size: 14 residues. Trimming removed 6 bases at V and 1 base at J, with 10 bases between. As DNA, the CDR3 is TGTGCCAGCAGCCCCGCACCGAGCAATCAGCCCCAGCATTTT. Translating gives CASSPAPSNQPQHF.

The V and J genes are TRBV7-2 and TRBJ1-2, with a possible D match to TRBD1 (5 bases). Trimming removed 5 bases at V and 7 bases at J, with 17 bases between. CDR3 length: 14 residues. Per the germline V gene, CDR1 is SGHTA and CDR2 is FQGNSA. CDR3 DNA sequence: TGTGCCAGCAGCCCCGAACGGGGACTCGGTGGCTACACCTTC. Amino acids: CASSPERGLGGYTF.

This chain links TRBV10-3 with TRBJ1-5, with no clear D. CDR3 length: 18 residues. The V and J ends lost 0 bases and 0 bases respectively, with 15 bases between them. Germline CDR1 reads ENHRY; CDR2 reads SYGVKD. The DNA of the CDR3 is TGTGCCATCAGTGAGTCGATGGCAGGAGTTTATAGCAATCAGCCCCAGCATTTT. Residues: CAISESMAGVYSNQPQHF.

This clonotype appeared a few times. The CDR3 bases are TGTGCCAGCAAAAGGATCAAGGGAGGGCAACAGCCCCAGCATTTT. Translated, it gives CASKRIKGGQQPQHF. This chain joins TRBV12-3 or TRBV12-4 and TRBJ1-5; D remains ambiguous. CDR3 length equals 15 residues. V was trimmed by 7 bases and J by 7 bases, leaving 20 bases between them.

A few counts support this clonotype. This chain joins TRBV7-9 and TRBJ2-1; 8 bases match TRBD2. With V trimmed by 4 bases and J by 6 bases, 11 bases remained unmatched. Germline-derived CDR1 and CDR2 are SEHNR and FQNEAQ (reference sequence). This CDR3 region has 16 residues. The CDR3 loop is CASSSTLSGSGNEQFF. As DNA, the CDR3 is TGTGCCAGCAGCTCCACACTCAGCGGGAGTGGCAATGAGCAGTTCTTC. The full variable domain, with the rest looked up from reference TRBV7-9 and TRBJ2-1, is DTGVSQNPRHKITKRGQNVTFRCDPISEHNRLYWYRQTLGQGPEFLTYFQNEAQLEKSRLLSDRFSAERPKGSFSTLEIQRTEQGDSAMYLCASSSTLSGSGNEQFFGPGTRLTVL.

This clonotype was counted between two and nine times. The chain combines TRBV6-1 with TRBJ1-1; D unresolved. CDR1 and CDR2 from the germline V gene are MNHNS and SASEGT. This CDR3 comprises 15 residues. The germline V and J ends were trimmed by 7 bases and 0 bases, with 15 bases remaining between them. DNA for the CDR3: TGTGCCAGCACCTTCGACTTGGGATTGAACACTGAAGCTTTCTTT. Translation gives CASTFDLGLNTEAFF.

The chain uses TRBV13 and TRBJ1-2, with D possibly TRBD1 on 6 matching bases. The CDR3 loop spans 12 amino acids. From germline, CDR1 is PRHDT and CDR2 FYEKMQ (reference sequence). The ends were cut back, 4 bases at V and 6 bases at J, with 9 bases in the middle. The CDR3 region is CASSSGADGYTF. The CDR3, as DNA: TGTGCCAGCAGCTCGGGGGCGGATGGCTACACCTTC.

This chain uses TRBV18 with TRBJ1-1; possibly TRBD1 for D (5 bases). The length of the CDR3 is 15 residues. Between the trimmed V and J ends, which lost 3 bases and 7 bases, there was a span of 18 bases. Germline CDR1 KGHSH, CDR2 LQKENI. The DNA of the CDR3 is TGTGCCAGCTCACCCCGGGACGTAGACCTTTTTGAAGCTTTCTTT. Residues: CASSPRDVDLFEAFF.

The chain is built from TRBV9 and TRBJ1-1; D not certain. The CDR3 has 15 amino acids. Deletions cut 3 bases from V and 0 bases from J, with 12 bases between. Germline CDR1 reads SGDLS; CDR2 reads YYNGEE. This chain's CDR3 is CASSAEDGMNTEAFF. The DNA for the CDR3 is TGTGCCAGCAGCGCTGAAGACGGCATGAACACTGAAGCTTTCTTT. The complete variable domain, with remaining parts taken from reference TRBV9 and TRBJ1-1, reads DSGVTQTPKHLITATGQRVTLRCSPRSGDLSVYWYQQSLDQGLQFLIQYYNGEERAKGNILERFSAQQFPDLHSELNLSSLELGDSALYFCASSAEDGMNTEAFFGQGTRLTVV.

This clonotype was seen a single time. The chain employs TRBV27 and TRBJ1-5; D is unclear. The CDR3 loop spans 13 amino acids. CDR1 is MNHEY, CDR2 SMNVEV, per germline (reference sequence). V lost 2 bases to trimming and J lost 4 bases, with 6 bases between them. DNA for the CDR3: TGTGCCAGCAGTTTAGTCAGGAATCAGCCCCAGCATTTT. Amino acids: CASSLVRNQPQHF.

This clonotype has more than one count but fewer than ten. The V call is TRBV27, the J call TRBJ1-5; possibly TRBD1 for D (5 bases). CDR3 length: 14 residues. CDR1 is MNHEY and CDR2 is SMNVEV in the germline V gene (reference sequence). V lost 3 bases, J lost 5 bases, and 11 bases lay in between. The CDR3 spells CASSLGRDHQPQHF. The CDR3 DNA sequence: TGTGCCAGCAGTTTGGGCAGGGACCATCAGCCCCAGCATTTT.

This chain links TRBV9 with TRBJ1-1, with no clear D. Germline CDR1 reads SGDLS; CDR2 reads YYNGEE. The CDR3 is 15 amino acids. V was trimmed by 0 bases and J by 0 bases, leaving 9 bases between them. The CDR3, as DNA: TGTGCCAGCAGCGTAGTCGTAACAATGAACACTGAAGCTTTCTTT. Translating gives CASSVVVTMNTEAFF. Variable domain in full (rest from reference TRBV9 and TRBJ1-1): DSGVTQTPKHLITATGQRVTLRCSPRSGDLSVYWYQQSLDQGLQFLIQYYNGEERAKGNILERFSAQQFPDLHSELNLSSLELGDSALYFCASSVVVTMNTEAFFGQGTRLTVV.

The chain has TRBV6-4 and TRBJ2-7; TRBD2 agrees at 12 bases. The V and J ends lost 3 bases and 6 bases, in that order; junction bases with no gene match: 9. The CDR3 contains 16 residues. The germline gives CDR1 MRHNA, CDR2 SNTAGT. Here the CDR3 reads CASSESLAGGIGEQYF. In DNA form, the CDR3 reads TGTGCCAGCAGTGAGAGTCTAGCGGGAGGGATCGGCGAGCAGTACTTC.

This rearrangement joins TRBV5-1 to TRBJ2-1; D is perhaps TRBD2 (6 bases). V lost 4 bases, J lost 1 base, and 18 bases lay in between. The CDR3 extends over 17 amino acids. CDR1 and CDR2 (germline): SGHRS, YFSETQ. CDR3: CASSLPGLRLSYNEQFF. The DNA of the CDR3 is TGCGCCAGCAGCCTACCGGGACTCCGTCTTTCCTACAATGAGCAGTTCTTC.

Only a few counts were recorded for this clonotype. This chain connects TRBV6-5 to TRBJ1-4; weak D call: TRBD1 (6 bases). The V and J ends lost 2 bases and 7 bases respectively, with 14 bases between them. Per the germline V gene, CDR1 is MNHEY and CDR2 is SVGAGI. This CDR3 spans 15 amino acids. The CDR3 protein is CASSYGGGLSEKLFF. The CDR3 coding sequence is TGTGCCAGCAGTTACGGTGGGGGCTTAAGTGAAAAACTGTTTTTT.

V gene TRBV28 combines with J gene TRBJ1-1; D uncertain. The ends were cut back, 1 base at V and 4 bases at J, with 13 bases in the middle. This CDR3 comprises 15 residues. Per the germline V gene, CDR1 is MDHEN and CDR2 is SYDVKM. The CDR3 protein is CASSLLGPAGTEAFF. The CDR3 DNA reads TGTGCCAGCAGTTTATTGGGCCCTGCGGGCACTGAAGCTTTCTTT.

The table lists this clonotype with a few counts. This chain links TRBV10-3 with TRBJ2-3; no clear D. V lost 8 bases to trimming and J lost 2 bases, with 5 bases between them. Germline CDR1 and CDR2: ENHRY and SYGVKD. There are 11 residues in the CDR3. CDR3 sequence: CAIGVTDTQYF. CDR3 DNA sequence: TGTGCCATCGGGGTCACAGATACGCAGTATTTT.

This clonotype occurred a few times. The chain is built from TRBV29-1 and TRBJ2-1, with D maybe TRBD2 (6 bases). This CDR3 contains 15 residues. The germline CDR1 and CDR2 sequences are SQVTM and ANQGSEA. V was trimmed by 5 bases and J by 9 bases, leaving 23 bases between them. CDR3 nucleotides: TGCAGCGTTTACTGGGGGAGGCTAGCCGGGAGTGAGCAGTTCTTC. Translating it yields CSVYWGRLAGSEQFF.

The chain couples TRBV29-1 to TRBJ1-2; 8 nucleotides align to TRBD1. V shed 7 bases, J shed 8 bases, and the junction held 9 bases outside the gene matches. The CDR3 contains 12 residues. Germline loops: CDR1 SQVTM, CDR2 ANQGSEA. This CDR3 reads CSGMTGARGYTF. CDR3 DNA sequence: TGCAGCGGGATGACAGGGGCGAGAGGCTACACCTTC. Full variable domain (rest looked up from reference TRBV29-1 and TRBJ1-2): SAVISQKPSRDICQRGTSLTIQCQVDSQVTMMFWYRQQPGQSLTLIATANQGSEATYESGFVIDKFPISRPNLTFSTLTVSNMSPEDSSIYLCSGMTGARGYTFGSGTRLTVV.

This clonotype was observed a few times. J is TRBJ1-5 and V is TRBV12-3 or TRBV12-4, with D hard to call. Trimming took off 5 bases at V and 4 bases at J, with 9 bases between the two ends. The CDR3 has 13 residues. The CDR3 sequence is CASSPLWNQPQHF. The CDR3 region has the DNA TGTGCCAGCAGTCCCCTATGGAATCAGCCCCAGCATTTT.

This clonotype showed up just a few times. The chain has TRBV12-3 or TRBV12-4 and TRBJ1-1; possible D gene TRBD1, 5 bases. Trimming left V 2 bases short and J 1 base short, with 14 bases between. This CDR3 has 16 residues. The CDR3 loop reads CASSLRDLGSNTEAFF. CDR3 DNA sequence: TGTGCCAGCAGTTTAAGGGACCTTGGGTCGAACACTGAAGCTTTCTTT.

The V call is TRBV9, the J call TRBJ2-3; 8 bases match TRBD1. Germline V gene sequence: CDR1 SGDLS, CDR2 YYNGEE. The CDR3 covers 13 residues. The V gene end was trimmed by 4 bases and the J gene end by 4 bases; junction bases not matched to a gene: 2. CDR3 residues: CASSPGGADTQYF. The DNA for the CDR3 is TGTGCCAGCAGCCCAGGGGGCGCAGATACGCAGTATTTT.

This clonotype has only a few counts. The chain's CDR3 is CSVGGIGPWGEQFF. The CDR3 coding sequence is TGCAGCGTGGGCGGCATAGGCCCCTGGGGTGAGCAGTTCTTC. This chain links TRBV29-1 with TRBJ2-1, with no clear D. Deletions cut 6 bases from V and 9 bases from J, with 21 bases between. Germline loops: CDR1 SQVTM, CDR2 ANQGSEA. The CDR3 extends over 14 amino acids.

The chain carries TRBV5-1 and TRBJ2-1, with TRBD2 as a possible D gene (6 bases). V dropped 4 bases and J dropped 4 bases, with 9 bases sitting between them. Germline V CDR1 and CDR2: SGHRS, YFSETQ. CDR3 size: 13 residues. CDR3 DNA: TGCGCCAGCAGCCCCGGGGGATACAATGAGCAGTTCTTC. Encoded protein: CASSPGGYNEQFF.

The chain carries TRBV6-6 and TRBJ2-7; perhaps TRBD1 as D (5 bases). The length of the CDR3 is 18 residues. CDR1 and CDR2 (germline): MNHNY, SVGAGI (reference sequence). The V end was cut by 6 bases, the J end by 0 bases, with 24 bases between. CDR3 loop: CASSPSSVMRQISYEQYF. The CDR3 region has the DNA TGTGCCAGCAGCCCCTCCTCAGTTATGAGACAGATCTCCTACGAGCAGTACTTC.